The sample holds a few counts of the clone carrying this TCR beta chain. The data are from a study of blood T cell repertoires in COVID-19. The V end was cut by 0 bases, the J end by 4 bases, with 7 bases between. CDR3 length: 13 amino acids. Germline V gives CDR1 SGHRS, CDR2 YFSETQ. Seattle's cohort entered during active infection and was followed longitudinally. Authors' analysis steps: Counts of nucleated cells, estimated from reference gene primer amplification, were obtained. Profiled with immunoSEQ multiplex PCR; TCRdb holds only in-frame clones, not every one. V and J calls and clone size come straight from that table; D and trimming were deduced from the DNA. Counted here are 300,000 to 350,000 clones, 88% occurring once; the ten biggest clones make up 6% to 8.5%.

The sequence was obtained from a woman between 70 and 85 years old with COVID-19, enrolled during active disease. The specimen sequenced was peripheral blood. J is TRBJ1-2 and V is TRBV5-1, with D perhaps matching TRBD1 (5 bases). Here the CDR3 reads CASSLGGLYGYTF. The CDR3 DNA follows: TGCGCCAGCAGCTTGGGGGGACTCTATGGCTACACCTTC.